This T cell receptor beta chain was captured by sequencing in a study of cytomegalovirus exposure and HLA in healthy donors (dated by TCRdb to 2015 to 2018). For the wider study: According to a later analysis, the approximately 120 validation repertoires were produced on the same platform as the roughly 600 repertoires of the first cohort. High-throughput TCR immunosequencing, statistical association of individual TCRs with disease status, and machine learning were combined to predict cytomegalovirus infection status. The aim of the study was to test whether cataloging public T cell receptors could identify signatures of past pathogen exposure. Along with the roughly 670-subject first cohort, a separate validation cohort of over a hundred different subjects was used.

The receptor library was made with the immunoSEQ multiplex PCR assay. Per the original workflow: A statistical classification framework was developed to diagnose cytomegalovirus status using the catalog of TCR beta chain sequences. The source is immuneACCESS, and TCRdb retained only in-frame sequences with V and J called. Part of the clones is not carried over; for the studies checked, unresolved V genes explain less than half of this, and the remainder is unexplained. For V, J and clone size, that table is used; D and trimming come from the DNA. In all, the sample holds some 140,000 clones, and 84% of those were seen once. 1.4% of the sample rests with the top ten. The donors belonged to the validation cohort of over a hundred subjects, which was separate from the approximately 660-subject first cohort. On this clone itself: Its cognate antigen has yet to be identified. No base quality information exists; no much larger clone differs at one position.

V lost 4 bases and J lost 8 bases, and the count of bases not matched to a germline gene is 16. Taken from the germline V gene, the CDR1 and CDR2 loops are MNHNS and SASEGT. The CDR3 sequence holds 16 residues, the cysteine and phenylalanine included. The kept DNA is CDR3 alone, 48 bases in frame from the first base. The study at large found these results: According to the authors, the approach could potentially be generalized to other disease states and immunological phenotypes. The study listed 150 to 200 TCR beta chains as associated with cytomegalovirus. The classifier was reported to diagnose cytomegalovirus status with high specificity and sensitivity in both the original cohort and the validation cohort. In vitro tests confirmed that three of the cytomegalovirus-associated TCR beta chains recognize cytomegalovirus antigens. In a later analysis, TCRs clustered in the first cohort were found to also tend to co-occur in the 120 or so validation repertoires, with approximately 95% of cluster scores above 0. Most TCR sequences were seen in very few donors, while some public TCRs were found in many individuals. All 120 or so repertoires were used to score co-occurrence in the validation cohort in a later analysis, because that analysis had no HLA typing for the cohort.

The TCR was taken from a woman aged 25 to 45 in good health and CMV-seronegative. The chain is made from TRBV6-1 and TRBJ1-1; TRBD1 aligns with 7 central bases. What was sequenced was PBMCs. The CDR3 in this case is CASSVVTGFSQREAFF. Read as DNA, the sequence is TGTGCCAGCAGTGTGGTGACAGGGTTTTCCCAACGCGAAGCTTTCTTT.